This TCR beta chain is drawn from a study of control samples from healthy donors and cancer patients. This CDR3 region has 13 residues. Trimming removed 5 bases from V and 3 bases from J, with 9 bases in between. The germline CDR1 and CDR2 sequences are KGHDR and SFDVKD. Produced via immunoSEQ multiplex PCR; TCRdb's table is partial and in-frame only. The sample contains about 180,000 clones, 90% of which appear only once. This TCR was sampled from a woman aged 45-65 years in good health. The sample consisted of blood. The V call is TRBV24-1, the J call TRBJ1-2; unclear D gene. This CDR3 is CATSARIDYGYTF. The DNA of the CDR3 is TGTGCCACCAGTGCCAGGATAGACTATGGCTACACCTTC.